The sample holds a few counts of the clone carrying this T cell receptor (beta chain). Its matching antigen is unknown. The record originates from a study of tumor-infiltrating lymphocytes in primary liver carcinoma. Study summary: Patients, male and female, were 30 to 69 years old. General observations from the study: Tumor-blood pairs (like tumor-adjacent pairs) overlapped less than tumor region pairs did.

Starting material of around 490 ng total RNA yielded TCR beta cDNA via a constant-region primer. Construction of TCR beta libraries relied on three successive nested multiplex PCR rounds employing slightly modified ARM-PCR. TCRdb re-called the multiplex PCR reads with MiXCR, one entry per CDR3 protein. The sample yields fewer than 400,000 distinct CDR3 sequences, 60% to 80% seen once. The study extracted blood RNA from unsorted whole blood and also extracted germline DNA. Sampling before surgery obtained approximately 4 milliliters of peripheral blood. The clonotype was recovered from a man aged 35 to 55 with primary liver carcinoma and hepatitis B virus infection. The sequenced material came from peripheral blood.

CDR3 protein: CAWTLTGQGLMNTEAFF. The DNA of the CDR3 is TGTGCCTGGACACTTACGGGACAGGGCCTTATGAACACTGAAGCTTTCTTT. This rearrangement joins TRBV30 to TRBJ1-1, with 9 nucleotides matching TRBD1. CDR1 and CDR2 (germline): GTSNPN, SVGIG (reference sequence). Trimming removed 4 bases from V and 0 bases from J; junction bases left unmatched: 12. The CDR3 consists of 17 residues. Complete variable domain (other parts from reference TRBV30 and TRBJ1-1): SQTIHQWPATLVQPVGSPLSLECTVEGTSNPNLYWYRQAAGRGLQLLFYSVGIGQISSEVPQNLSASRPQDRQFILSSKKLLLSDSGFYLCAWTLTGQGLMNTEAFFGQGTRLTVV.